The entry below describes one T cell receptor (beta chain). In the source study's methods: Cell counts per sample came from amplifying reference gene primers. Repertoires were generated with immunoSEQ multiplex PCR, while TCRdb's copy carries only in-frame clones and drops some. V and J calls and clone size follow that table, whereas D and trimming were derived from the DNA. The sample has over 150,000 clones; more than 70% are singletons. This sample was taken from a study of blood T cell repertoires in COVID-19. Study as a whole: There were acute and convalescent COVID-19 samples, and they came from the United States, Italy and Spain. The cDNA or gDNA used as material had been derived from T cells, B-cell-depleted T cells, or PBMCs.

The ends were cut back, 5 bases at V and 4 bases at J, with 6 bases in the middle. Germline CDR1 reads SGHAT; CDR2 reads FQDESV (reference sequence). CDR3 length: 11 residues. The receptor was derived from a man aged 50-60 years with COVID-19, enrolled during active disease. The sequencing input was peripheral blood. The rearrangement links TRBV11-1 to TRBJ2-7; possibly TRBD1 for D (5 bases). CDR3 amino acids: CASSDSYEQYF. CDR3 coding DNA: TGTGCCAGCAGCGACAGTTACGAGCAGTACTTC.